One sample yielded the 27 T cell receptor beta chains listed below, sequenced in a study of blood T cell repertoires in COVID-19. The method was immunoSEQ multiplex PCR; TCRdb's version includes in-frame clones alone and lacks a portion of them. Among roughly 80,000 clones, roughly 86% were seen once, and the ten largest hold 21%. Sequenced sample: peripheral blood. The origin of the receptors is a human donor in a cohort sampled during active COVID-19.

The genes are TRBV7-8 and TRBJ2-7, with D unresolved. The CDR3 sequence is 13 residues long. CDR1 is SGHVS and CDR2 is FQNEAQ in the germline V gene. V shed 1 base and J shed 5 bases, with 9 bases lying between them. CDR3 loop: CASSLVRENEQYF. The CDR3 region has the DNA TGTGCCAGCAGCTTAGTACGAGAAAACGAGCAGTACTTC. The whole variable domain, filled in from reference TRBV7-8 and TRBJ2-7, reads GAGVSQSPRYKVAKRGQDVALRCDPISGHVSLFWYQQALGQGPEFLTYFQNEAQLDKSGLPSDRFFAERPEGSVSTLKIQRTQQEDSAVYLCASSLVRENEQYFGPGTRLTVT.

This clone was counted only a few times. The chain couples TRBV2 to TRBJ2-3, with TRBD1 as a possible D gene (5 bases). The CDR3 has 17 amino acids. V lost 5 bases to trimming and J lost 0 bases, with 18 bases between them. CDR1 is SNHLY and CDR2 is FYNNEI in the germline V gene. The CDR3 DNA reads TGTGCCAGCAGTCTCGGAACGACAGCAAGAAGCACAGATACGCAGTATTTT. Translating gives CASSLGTTARSTDTQYF.

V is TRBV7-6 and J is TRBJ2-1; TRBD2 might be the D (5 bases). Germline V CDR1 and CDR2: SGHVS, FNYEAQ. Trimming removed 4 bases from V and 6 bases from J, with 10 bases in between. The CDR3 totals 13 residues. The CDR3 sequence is CASSWSDSNEQFF. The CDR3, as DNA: TGTGCCAGCAGCTGGTCGGACTCCAATGAGCAGTTCTTC.

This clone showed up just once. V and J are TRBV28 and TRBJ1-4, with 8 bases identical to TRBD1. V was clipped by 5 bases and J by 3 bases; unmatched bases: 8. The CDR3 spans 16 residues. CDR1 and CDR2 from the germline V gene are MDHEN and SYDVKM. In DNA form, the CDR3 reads TGTGCCAGCAGTCCTGGACAGGGACACGCTAATGAAAAACTGTTTTTT. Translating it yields CASSPGQGHANEKLFF.

As DNA, the CDR3 is TGTGCCAGCAGCGTGACTAGCGGAGCGGTCTACGAGCAGTACTTC. Amino acid sequence: CASSVTSGAVYEQYF. The J gene is TRBJ2-7, the V gene TRBV7-2, with 9 bases lining up with TRBD2. The CDR3 has 15 amino acids. Trimming took 5 bases from V and 3 from J; bases not matched to a gene: 8. Germline loops: CDR1 SGHTA, CDR2 FQGNSA.

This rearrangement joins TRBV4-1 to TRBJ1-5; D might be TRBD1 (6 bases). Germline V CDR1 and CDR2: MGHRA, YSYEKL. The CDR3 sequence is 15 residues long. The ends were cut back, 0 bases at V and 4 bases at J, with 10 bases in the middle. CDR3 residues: CASSQDTGLNQPQHF. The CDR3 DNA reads TGCGCCAGCAGCCAAGATACAGGGTTAAATCAGCCCCAGCATTTT.

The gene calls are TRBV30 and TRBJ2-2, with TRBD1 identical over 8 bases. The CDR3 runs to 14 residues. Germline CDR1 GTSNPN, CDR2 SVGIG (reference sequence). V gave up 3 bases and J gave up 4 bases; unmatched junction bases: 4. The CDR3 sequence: CAWRRTGTTGELFF. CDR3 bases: TGTGCCTGGAGAAGGACAGGGACCACCGGGGAGCTGTTTTTT.

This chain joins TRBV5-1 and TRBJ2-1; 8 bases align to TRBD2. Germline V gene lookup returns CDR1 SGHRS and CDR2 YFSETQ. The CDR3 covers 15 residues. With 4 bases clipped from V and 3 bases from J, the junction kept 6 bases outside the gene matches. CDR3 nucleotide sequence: TGCGCCAGCAGCCTCGGGGGGGCCTTCTACAATGAGCAGTTCTTC. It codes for CASSLGGAFYNEQFF.

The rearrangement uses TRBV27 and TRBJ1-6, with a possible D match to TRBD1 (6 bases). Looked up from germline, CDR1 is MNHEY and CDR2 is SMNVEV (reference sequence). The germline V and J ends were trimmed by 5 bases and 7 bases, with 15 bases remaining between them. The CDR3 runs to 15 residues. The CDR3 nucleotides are TGTGCCAGCAGTCCCCCCCGGACAGTGAATTCACCCCTCCACTTT. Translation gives CASSPPRTVNSPLHF.

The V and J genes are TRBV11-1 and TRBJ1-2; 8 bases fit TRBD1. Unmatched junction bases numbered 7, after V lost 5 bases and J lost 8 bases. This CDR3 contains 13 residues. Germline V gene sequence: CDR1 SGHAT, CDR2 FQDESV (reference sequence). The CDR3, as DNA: TGTGCCAGCAGCGAAGACAGGGGTCTAGGCTACACCTTC. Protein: CASSEDRGLGYTF.

The CDR3 DNA reads as TGCGCCGGACTCGACAGGGGAAAGGGCTACACCTTC. This sequence encodes CAGLDRGKGYTF. The chain recombines TRBV10-2 with TRBJ1-2; 8 bases agree with TRBD1. CDR1 and CDR2 from the germline V gene are WSHSY and SAAADI. This CDR3 has 12 residues. V dropped 11 bases and J dropped 8; count of bases not matched to a gene: 10.

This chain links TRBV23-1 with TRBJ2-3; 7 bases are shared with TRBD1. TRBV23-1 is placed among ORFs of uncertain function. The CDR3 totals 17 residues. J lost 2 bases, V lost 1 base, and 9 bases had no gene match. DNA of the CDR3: TGCGCCAGCAGTCAATTCTCTTCGGGACAGCTCACAGATACGCAGTATTTT. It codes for CASSQFSSGQLTDTQYF.

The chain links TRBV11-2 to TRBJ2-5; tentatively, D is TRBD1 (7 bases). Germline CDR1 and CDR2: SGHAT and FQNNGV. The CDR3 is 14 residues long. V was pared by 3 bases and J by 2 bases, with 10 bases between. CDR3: CASSFRGAQETQYF. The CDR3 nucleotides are TGTGCCAGCAGCTTCAGGGGGGCTCAAGAGACCCAGTACTTC.

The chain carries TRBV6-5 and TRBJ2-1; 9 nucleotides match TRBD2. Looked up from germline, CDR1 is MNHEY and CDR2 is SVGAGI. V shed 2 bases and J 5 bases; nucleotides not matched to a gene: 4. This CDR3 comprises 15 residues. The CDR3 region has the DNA TGTGCCAGCAGTTACAAAGCGGGGGGCCACAATGAGCAGTTCTTC. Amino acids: CASSYKAGGHNEQFF.

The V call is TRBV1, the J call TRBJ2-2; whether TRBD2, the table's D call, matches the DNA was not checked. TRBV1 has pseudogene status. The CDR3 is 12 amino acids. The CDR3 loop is CTNLGRTGELFF. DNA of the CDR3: TGCACCAACCTAGGTCGAACCGGGGAGCTGTTTTTT.

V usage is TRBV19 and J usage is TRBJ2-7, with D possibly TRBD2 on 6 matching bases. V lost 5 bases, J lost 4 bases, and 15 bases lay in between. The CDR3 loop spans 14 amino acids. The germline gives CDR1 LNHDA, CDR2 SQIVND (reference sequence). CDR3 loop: CASSVRDGLYEQYF. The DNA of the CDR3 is TGTGCCAGTAGTGTCAGGGACGGACTATACGAGCAGTACTTC.

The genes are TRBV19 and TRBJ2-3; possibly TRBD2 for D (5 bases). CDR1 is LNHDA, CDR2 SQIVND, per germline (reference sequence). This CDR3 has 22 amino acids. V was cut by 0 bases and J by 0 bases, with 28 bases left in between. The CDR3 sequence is CASSIDPSGFTSGYYSTDTQYF. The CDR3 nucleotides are TGTGCCAGTAGTATAGATCCGTCAGGTTTTACTTCGGGGTACTATAGCACAGATACGCAGTATTTT.

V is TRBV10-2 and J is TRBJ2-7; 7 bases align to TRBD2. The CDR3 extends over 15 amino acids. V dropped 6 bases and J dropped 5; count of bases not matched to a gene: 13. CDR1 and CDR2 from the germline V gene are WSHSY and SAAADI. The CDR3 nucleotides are TGCGCCAGCAGCATAACCGGGACTACCTGGGACGAGCAGTACTTC. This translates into CASSITGTTWDEQYF.

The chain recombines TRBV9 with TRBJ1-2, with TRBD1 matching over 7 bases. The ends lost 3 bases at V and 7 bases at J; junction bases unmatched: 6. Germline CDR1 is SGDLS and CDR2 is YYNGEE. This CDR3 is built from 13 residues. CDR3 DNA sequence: TGTGCCAGCAGCGAGGGGACAGCGGGTGGCTACACCTTC. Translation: CASSEGTAGGYTF.

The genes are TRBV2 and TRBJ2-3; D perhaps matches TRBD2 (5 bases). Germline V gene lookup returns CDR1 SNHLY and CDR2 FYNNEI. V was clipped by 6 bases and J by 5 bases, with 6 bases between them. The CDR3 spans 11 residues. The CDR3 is CASRGVDTQYF. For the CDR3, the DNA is TGTGCCAGCAGGGGAGTAGATACGCAGTATTTT.

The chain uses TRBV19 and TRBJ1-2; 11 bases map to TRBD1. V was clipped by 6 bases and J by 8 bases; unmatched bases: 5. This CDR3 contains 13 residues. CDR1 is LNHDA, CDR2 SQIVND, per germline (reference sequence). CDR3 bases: TGTGCCAGTAGACGGACAGGGGGCTGGGGCTACACCTTC. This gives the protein CASRRTGGWGYTF.

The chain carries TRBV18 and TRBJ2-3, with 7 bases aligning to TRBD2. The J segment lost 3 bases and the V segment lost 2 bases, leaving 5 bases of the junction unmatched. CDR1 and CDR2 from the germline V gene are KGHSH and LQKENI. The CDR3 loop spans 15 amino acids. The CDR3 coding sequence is TGTGCCAGCTCACCATTTGGGACTAATACAGATACGCAGTATTTT. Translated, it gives CASSPFGTNTDTQYF.

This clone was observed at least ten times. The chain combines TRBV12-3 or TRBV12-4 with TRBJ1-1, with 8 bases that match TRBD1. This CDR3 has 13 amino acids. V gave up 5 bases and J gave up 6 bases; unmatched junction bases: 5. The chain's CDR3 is CASSPDRGPEAFF. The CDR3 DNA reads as TGTGCCAGCAGTCCTGACAGGGGCCCTGAAGCTTTCTTT.

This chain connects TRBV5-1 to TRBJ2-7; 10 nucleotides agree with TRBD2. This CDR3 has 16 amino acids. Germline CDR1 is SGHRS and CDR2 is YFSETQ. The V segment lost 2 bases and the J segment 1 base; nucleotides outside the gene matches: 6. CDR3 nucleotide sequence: TGCGCCAGCAGCTTACGGGAGCGGGGGGGTTCCTACGAGCAGTACTTC. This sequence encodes CASSLRERGGSYEQYF.

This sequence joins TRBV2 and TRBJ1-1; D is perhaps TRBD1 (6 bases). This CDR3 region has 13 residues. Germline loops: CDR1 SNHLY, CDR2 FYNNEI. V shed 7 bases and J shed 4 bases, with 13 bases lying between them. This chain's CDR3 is CASIWGQSTEAFF. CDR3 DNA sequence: TGTGCCAGCATCTGGGGGCAGAGCACTGAAGCTTTCTTT.

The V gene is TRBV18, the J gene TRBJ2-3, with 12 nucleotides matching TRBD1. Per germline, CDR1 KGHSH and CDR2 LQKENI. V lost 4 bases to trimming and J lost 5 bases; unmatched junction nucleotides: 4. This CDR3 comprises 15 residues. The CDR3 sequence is CASSRDRGQVDTQYF. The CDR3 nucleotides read TGTGCCAGCTCACGGGACAGGGGGCAGGTAGATACGCAGTATTTT. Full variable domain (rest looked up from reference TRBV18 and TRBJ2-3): NAGVMQNPRHLVRRRGQEARLRCSPMKGHSHVYWYRQLPEEGLKFMVYLQKENIIDESGMPKERFSAEFPKEGPSILRIQQVVRGDSAAYFCASSRDRGQVDTQYFGPGTRLTVL.

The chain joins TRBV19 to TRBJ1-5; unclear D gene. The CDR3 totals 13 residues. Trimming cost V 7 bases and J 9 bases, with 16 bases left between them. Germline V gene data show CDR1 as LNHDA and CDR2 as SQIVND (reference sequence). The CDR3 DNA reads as TGTGCCAGTATAGGACCCCTCGGGAGGCCCCAGCATTTT. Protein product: CASIGPLGRPQHF.